Shown below are 3 T cell receptor beta chains from a single sample sequenced in a study of T-cell reconstitution after alpha-beta-depleted transplantation in children. The TCRbeta library was prepared with unique molecular identifiers. TCRdb redid the calling of the PCR reads with MiXCR, one entry per CDR3 protein. Of about 610,000 distinct CDR3 sequences in the sample, about 11% were seen once. The sequencing here drew on PBMCs from the stem cell graft donor, taken from the stem cell graft. The receptor source for this set is a human donor who donated a stem cell graft to a child with acute myeloid leukemia.

V is TRBV24-1 and J is TRBJ2-5; D perhaps matches TRBD1 (6 bases). The CDR3 is 13 residues long. V lost 6 bases and J lost 4, with 11 bases in between. Germline CDR1 KGHDR, CDR2 SFDVKD. DNA for the CDR3: TGTGCCACCAGTTCACAGGGATTAGAGACCCAGTACTTC. This translates into CATSSQGLETQYF.

This clonotype was counted at least ten times. The J gene is TRBJ1-1, the V gene TRBV7-2, with 7 bases that match TRBD1. Germline V lookup: CDR1 SGHTA, CDR2 FQGNSA. The J segment lost 0 bases and the V segment lost 5 bases, leaving 6 bases of the junction unmatched. The CDR3 sequence is 15 residues long. The CDR3: CASSLMGQLNTEAFF. The CDR3 DNA reads TGTGCCAGCAGCCTAATGGGACAGCTGAACACTGAAGCTTTCTTT. Variable domain in full (rest from reference TRBV7-2 and TRBJ1-1): GAGVSQSPSNKVTEKGKDVELRCDPISGHTALYWYRQSLGQGLEFLIYFQGNSAPDKSGLPSDRFSAERTGGSVSTLTIQRTQQEDSAVYLCASSLMGQLNTEAFFGQGTRLTVV.

This CDR3 is CASSQGFFSNYGYTF. CDR3 nucleotides: TGCGCCAGCAGCCAAGGCTTTTTCTCCAACTATGGCTACACCTTC. The chain combines TRBV4-3 with TRBJ1-2; no reliable D call. Deletions cut 1 base from V and 2 bases from J, with 11 bases between. The CDR3 loop spans 15 amino acids. The germline V gene has CDR1 LGHNA and CDR2 YSLEER.